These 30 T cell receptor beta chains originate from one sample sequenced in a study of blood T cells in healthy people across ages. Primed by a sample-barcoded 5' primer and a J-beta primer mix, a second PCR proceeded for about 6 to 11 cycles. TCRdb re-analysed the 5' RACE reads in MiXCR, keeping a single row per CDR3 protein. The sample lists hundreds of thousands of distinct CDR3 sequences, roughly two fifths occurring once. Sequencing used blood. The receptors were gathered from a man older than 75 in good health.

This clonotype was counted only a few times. The CDR3 DNA follows: TGTGCCAGCAGTGAATATTCCGGGGGCTGGGATGGCTACACCTTC. Amino acids: CASSEYSGGWDGYTF. The genes are TRBV25-1 and TRBJ1-2, with a tentative D call TRBD1 (6 bases). Germline V lookup: CDR1 MGHDK, CDR2 SYGVNS. This CDR3 spans 15 amino acids. Trimming shortened V by 0 bases and J by 6 bases, and 14 bases separated the two germline ends.

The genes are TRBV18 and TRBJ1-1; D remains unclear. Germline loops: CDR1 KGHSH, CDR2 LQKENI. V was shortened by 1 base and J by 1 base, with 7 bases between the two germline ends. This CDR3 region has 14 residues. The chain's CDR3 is CASSPRERNTEAFF. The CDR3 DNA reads TGTGCCAGCTCACCACGGGAGCGGAACACTGAAGCTTTCTTT.

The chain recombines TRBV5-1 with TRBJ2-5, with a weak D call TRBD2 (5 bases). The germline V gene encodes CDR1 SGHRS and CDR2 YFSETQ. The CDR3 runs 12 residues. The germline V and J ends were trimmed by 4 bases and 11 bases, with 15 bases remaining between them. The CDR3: CASSEGLDEQYF. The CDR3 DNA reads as TGCGCCAGCAGCGAGGGTCTCGATGAGCAGTACTTC.

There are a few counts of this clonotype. The DNA for the CDR3 is TGTGCCAGCAGTTACCGACCAGAGGGGGCCAACGTCCTGACTTTC. It translates to CASSYRPEGANVLTF. This chain connects TRBV6-5 to TRBJ2-6; D is ambiguous. V shed 2 bases and J shed 4 bases, with 9 bases lying between them. Looked up from germline, CDR1 is MNHEY and CDR2 is SVGAGI. The CDR3 sequence is 15 residues long.

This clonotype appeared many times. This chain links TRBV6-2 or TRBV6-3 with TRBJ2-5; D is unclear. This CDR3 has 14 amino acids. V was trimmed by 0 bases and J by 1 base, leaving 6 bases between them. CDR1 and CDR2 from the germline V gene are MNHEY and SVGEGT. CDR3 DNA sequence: TGTGCCAGCAGTTACTCTGGCCGCCAAGAGACCCAGTACTTC. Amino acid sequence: CASSYSGRQETQYF.

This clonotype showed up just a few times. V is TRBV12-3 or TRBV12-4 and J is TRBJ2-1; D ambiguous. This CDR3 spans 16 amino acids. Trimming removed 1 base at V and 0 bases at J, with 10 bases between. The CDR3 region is CASSLVALSSYNEQFF. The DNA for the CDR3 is TGTGCCAGCAGTTTAGTCGCTTTGAGCTCCTACAATGAGCAGTTCTTC.

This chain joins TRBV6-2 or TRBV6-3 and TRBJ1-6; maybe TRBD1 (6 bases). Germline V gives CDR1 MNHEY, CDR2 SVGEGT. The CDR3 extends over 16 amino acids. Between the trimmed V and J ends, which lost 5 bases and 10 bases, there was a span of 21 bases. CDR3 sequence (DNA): TGTGCCAGCAGTGCACCGGCCGGGGGCAGGGGATCACCCCTCCACTTT. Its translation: CASSAPAGGRGSPLHF.

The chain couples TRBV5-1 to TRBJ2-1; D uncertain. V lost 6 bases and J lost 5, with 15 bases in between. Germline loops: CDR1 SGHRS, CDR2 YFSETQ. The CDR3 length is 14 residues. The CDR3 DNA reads TGCGCCAGCACCTTCGGTGTTACGAACAATGAGCAGTTCTTC. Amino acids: CASTFGVTNNEQFF. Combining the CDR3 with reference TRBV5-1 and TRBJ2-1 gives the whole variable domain KAGVTQTPRYLIKTRGQQVTLSCSPISGHRSVSWYQQTPGQGLQFLFEYFSETQRNKGNFPGRFSGRQFSNSRSEMNVSTLELGDSALYLCASTFGVTNNEQFFGPGTRLTVL.

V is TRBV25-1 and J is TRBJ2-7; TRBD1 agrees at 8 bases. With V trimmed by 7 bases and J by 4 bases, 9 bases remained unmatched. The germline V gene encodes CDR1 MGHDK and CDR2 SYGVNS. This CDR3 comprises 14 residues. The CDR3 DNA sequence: TGTGCCAGCAACGACAGGGGAATATTTTACGAGCAGTACTTC. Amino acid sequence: CASNDRGIFYEQYF.

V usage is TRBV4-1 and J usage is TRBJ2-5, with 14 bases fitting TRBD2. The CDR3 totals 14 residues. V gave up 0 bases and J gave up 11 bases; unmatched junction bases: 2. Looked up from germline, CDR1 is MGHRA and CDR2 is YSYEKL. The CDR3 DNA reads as TGCGCCAGCAGCCAAGAGGGACTAGCGGGGGCGCAGTACTTC. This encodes CASSQEGLAGAQYF.

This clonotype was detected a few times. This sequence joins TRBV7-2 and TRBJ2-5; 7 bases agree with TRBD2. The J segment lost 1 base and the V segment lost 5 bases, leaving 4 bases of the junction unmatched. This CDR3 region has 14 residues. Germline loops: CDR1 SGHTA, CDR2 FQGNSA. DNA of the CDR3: TGTGCCAGCAGCCAACTAGCGCGCCAAGAGACCCAGTACTTC. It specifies CASSQLARQETQYF.

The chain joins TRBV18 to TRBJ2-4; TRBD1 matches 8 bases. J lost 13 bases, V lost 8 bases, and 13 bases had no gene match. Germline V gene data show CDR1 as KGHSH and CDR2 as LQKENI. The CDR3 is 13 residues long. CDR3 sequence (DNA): TGTGCCAGCGCACGGACAGGGACCTATGAGCAGTACTTC. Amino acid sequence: CASARTGTYEQYF.

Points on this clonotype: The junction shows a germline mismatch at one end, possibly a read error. CDR3 sequence (DNA): TGCAGTGCTAGAGATGAGGGCGCAGACTATGGCTGCACCTTC. Protein product: CSARDEGADYGCTF. The V gene is TRBV20-1, the J gene TRBJ1-2, with D hard to call. The CDR3 consists of 14 residues. Germline CDR1 is DFQATT and CDR2 is SNEGSKA (reference sequence).

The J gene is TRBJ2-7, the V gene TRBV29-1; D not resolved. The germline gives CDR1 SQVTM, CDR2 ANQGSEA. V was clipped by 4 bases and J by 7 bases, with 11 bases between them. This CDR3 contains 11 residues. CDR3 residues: CSVGLVDEQYF. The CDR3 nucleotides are TGCAGCGTTGGACTTGTCGATGAGCAGTACTTC.

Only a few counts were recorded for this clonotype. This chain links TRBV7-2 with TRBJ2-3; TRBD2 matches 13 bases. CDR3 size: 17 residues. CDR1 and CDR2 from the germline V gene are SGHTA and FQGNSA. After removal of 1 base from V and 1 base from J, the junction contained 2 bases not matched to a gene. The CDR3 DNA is TGTGCCAGCAGCTTAGTTACTAGCGGGGGGGGCACAGATACGCAGTATTTT. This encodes CASSLVTSGGGTDTQYF. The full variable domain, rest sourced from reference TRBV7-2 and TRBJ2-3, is GAGVSQSPSNKVTEKGKDVELRCDPISGHTALYWYRQSLGQGLEFLIYFQGNSAPDKSGLPSDRFSAERTGGSVSTLTIQRTQQEDSAVYLCASSLVTSGGGTDTQYFGPGTRLTVL.

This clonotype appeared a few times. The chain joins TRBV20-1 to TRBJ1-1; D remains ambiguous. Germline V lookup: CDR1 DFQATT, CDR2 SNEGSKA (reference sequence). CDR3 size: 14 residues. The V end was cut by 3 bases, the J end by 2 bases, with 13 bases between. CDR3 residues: CSASSSTSNTEAFF. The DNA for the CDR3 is TGCAGTGCTAGCTCCTCCACAAGCAACACTGAAGCTTTCTTT.

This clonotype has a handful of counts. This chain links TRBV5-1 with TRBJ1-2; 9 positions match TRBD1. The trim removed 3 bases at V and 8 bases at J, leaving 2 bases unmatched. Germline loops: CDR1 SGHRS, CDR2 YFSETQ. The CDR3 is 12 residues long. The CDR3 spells CASSSTGGGYTF. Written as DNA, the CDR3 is TGCGCCAGCAGCTCCACAGGGGGCGGCTACACCTTC.

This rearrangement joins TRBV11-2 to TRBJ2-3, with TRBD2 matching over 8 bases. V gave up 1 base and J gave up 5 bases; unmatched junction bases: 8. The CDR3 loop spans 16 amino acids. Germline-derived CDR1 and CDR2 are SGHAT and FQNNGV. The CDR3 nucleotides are TGTGCCAGCAGCTTAGTCAGCGGGGGCGTTGGAGATACGCAGTATTTT. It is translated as CASSLVSGGVGDTQYF.

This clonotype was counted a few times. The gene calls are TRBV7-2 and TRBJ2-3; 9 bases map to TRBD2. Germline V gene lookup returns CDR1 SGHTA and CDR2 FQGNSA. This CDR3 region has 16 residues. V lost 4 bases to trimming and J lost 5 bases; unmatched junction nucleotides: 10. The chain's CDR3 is CASSYPSGTLLDTQYF. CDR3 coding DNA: TGTGCCAGCAGCTATCCTAGCGGGACTCTTCTAGATACGCAGTATTTT. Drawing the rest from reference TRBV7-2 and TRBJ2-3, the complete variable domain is GAGVSQSPSNKVTEKGKDVELRCDPISGHTALYWYRQSLGQGLEFLIYFQGNSAPDKSGLPSDRFSAERTGGSVSTLTIQRTQQEDSAVYLCASSYPSGTLLDTQYFGPGTRLTVL.

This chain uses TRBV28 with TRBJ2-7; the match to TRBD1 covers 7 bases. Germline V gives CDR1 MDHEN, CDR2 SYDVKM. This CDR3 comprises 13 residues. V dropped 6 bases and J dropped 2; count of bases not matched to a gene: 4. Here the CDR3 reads CASRQDRPYEQYF. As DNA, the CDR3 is TGTGCCAGCAGACAGGACAGGCCCTACGAGCAGTACTTC.

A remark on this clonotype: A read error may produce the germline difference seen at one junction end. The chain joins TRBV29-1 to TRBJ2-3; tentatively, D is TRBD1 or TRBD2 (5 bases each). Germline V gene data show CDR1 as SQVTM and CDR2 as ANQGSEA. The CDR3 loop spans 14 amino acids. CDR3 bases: TGCAGCGTGGTCGGGGCAGGGCTCACAGAGACGCAGTATTTT. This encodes CSVVGAGLTETQYF.

The CDR3 protein is CSVEGGAGGPYEQYF. In nucleotides, the CDR3 is TGCAGCGTTGAAGGGGGAGCGGGGGGGCCCTACGAGCAGTACTTC. This chain joins TRBV29-1 and TRBJ2-4, with 10 bases lining up with TRBD2. The J call may be in error: the DNA end matches TRBJ2-7 better. In germline, CDR1 is SQVTM, CDR2 ANQGSEA. The CDR3 has 15 residues.

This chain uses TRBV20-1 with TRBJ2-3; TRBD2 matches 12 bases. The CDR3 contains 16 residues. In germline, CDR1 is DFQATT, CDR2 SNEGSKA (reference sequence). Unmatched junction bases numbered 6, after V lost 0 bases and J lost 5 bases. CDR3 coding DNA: TGCAGTGCTAGAGAAGTGCTAGCGGGAGGGGTAGATACGCAGTATTTT. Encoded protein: CSAREVLAGGVDTQYF.

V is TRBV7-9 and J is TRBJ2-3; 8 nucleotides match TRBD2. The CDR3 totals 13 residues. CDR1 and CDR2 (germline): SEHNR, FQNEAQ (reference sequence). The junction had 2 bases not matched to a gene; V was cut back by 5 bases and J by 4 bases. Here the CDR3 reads CASSGTSADTQYF. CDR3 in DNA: TGTGCCAGCAGCGGGACTAGTGCAGATACGCAGTATTTT.

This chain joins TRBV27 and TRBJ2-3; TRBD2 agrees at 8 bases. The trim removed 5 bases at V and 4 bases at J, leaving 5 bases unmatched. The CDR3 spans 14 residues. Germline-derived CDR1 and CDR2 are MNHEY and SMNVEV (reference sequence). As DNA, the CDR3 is TGTGCCAGCAGTAGCGGGAGCCCCCCAGATACGCAGTATTTT. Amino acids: CASSSGSPPDTQYF.

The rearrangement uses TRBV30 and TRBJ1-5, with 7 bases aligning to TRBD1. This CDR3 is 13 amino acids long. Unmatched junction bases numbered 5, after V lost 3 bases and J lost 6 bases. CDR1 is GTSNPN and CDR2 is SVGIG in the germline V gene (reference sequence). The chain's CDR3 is CAWSLQGIQPQHF. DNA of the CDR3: TGTGCCTGGAGCTTACAGGGGATTCAGCCCCAGCATTTT.

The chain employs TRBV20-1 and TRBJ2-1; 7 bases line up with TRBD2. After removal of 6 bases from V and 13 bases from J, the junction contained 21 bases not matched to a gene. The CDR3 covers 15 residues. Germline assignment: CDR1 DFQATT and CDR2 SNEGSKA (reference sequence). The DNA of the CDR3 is TGCAGTGCCCACGATTTTGCTAGCGGCCAAGAGACCCAGTTCTTC. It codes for CSAHDFASGQETQFF.

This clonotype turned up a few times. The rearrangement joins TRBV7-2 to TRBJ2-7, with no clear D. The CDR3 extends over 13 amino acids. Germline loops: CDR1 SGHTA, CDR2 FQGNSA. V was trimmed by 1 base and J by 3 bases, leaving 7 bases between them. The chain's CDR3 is CASSLDQLYEQYF. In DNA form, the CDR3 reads TGTGCCAGCAGCTTAGATCAGCTCTACGAGCAGTACTTC.

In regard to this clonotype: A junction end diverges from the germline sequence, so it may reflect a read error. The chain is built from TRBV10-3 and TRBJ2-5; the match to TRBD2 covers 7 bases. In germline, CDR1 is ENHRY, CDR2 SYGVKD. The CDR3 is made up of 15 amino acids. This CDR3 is CAVSSSGGIQETQYF. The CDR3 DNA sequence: TGTGCCGTCAGCTCTAGCGGAGGTATACAAGAGACCCAGTACTTC.

CDR3 nucleotide sequence: TGTGCCAGCAGCTTAGGGGGACAGAACACAGATACGCAGTATTTT. Translated: CASSLGGQNTDTQYF. The gene calls are TRBV11-3 and TRBJ2-3; TRBD1 aligns across 7 bases. CDR3 length: 15 residues. Per the germline V gene, CDR1 is SGHNT and CDR2 is YENEEA. The junction had 3 bases not matched to a gene; V was cut back by 1 base and J by 2 bases. The full variable domain, in which reference TRBV11-3 and TRBJ2-3 provide the parts outside the CDR3, is EAGVVQSPRYKIIEKKQPVAFWCNPISGHNTLYWYLQNLGQGPELLIRYENEEAVDDSQLPKDRFSAERLKGVDSTLKIQPAELGDSAVYLCASSLGGQNTDTQYFGPGTRLTVL.